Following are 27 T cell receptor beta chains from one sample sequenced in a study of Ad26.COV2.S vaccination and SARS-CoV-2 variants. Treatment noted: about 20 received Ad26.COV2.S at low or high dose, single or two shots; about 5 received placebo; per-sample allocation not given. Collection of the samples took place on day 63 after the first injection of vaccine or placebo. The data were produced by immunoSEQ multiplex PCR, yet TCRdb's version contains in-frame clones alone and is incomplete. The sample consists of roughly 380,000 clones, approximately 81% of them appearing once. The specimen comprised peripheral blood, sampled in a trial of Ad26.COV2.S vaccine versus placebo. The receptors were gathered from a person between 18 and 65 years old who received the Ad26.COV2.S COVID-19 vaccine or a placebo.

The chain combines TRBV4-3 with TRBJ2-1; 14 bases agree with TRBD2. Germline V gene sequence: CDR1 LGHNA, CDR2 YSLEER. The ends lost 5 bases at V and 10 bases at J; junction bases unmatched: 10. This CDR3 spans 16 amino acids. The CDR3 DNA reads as TGCGCCAGCAGCGAGCGACTAGCGGGGGGGCTTCAGGAGCAGTTCTTC. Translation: CASSERLAGGLQEQFF.

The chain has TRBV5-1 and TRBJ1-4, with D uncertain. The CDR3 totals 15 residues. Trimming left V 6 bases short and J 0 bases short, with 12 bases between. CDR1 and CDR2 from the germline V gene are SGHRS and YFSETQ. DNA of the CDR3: TGCGCCAGCACCCACGATGGGGCAACTAATGAAAAACTGTTTTTT. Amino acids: CASTHDGATNEKLFF.

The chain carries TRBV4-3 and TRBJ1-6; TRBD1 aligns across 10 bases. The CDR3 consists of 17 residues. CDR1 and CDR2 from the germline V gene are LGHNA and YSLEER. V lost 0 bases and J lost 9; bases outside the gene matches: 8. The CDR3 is CASSQDFGQGGGSPLHF. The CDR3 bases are TGCGCCAGCAGCCAAGATTTCGGACAGGGGGGGGGTTCACCCCTCCACTTT.

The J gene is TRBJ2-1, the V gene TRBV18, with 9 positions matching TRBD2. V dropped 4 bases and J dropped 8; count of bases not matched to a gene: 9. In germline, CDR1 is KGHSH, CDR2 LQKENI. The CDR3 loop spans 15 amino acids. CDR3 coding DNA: TGTGCCAGCTCACGGGGACTAGCTTTGGGGGATGAGCAGTTCTTC. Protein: CASSRGLALGDEQFF.

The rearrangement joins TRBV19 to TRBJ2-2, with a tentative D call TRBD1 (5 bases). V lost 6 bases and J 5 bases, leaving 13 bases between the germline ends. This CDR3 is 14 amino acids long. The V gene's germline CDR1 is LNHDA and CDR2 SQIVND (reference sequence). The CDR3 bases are TGTGCCAGTAGGACAGCCCCGAGGACCGGGGAGCTGTTTTTT. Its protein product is CASRTAPRTGELFF.

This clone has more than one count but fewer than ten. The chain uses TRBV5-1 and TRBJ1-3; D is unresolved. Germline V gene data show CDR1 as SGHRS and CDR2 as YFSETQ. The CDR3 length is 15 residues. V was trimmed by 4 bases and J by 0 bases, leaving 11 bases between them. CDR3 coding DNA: TGCGCCAGCAGCCAAGACGCCGCCTCTGGAAACACCATATATTTT. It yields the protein CASSQDAASGNTIYF.

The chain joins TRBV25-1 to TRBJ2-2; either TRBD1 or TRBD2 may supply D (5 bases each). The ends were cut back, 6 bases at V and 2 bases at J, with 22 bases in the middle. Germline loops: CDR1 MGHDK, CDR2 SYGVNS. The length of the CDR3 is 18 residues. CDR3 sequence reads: CASSSGPGRDRNTGELFF. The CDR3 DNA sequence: TGTGCCAGCAGCTCGGGGCCGGGAAGGGATCGTAACACCGGGGAGCTGTTTTTT. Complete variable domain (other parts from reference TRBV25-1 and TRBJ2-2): EADIYQTPRYLVIGTGKKITLECSQTMGHDKMYWYQQDPGMELHLIHYSYGVNSTEKGDLSSESTVSRIRTEHFPLTLESARPSHTSQYLCASSSGPGRDRNTGELFFGEGSRLTVL.

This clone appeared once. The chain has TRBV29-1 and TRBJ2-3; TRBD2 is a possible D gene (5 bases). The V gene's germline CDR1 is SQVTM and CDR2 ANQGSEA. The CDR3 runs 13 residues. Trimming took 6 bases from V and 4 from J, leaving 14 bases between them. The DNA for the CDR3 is TGCAGCGTCCGAGCGCTAGCTCCAGATACGCAGTATTTT. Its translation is CSVRALAPDTQYF.

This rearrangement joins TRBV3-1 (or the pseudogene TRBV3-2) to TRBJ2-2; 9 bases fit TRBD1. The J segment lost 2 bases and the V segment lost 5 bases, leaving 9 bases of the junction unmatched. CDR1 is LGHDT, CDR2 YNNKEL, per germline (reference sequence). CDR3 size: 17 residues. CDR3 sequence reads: CASSSFWTGVNTGELFF. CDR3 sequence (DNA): TGTGCCAGCAGCTCCTTCTGGACAGGGGTTAACACCGGGGAGCTGTTTTTT.

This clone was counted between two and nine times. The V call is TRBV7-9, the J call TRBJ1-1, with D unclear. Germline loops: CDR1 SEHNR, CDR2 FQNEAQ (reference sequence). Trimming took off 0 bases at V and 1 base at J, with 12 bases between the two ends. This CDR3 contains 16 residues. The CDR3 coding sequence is TGTGCCAGCAGCTTAGCGCTTGGGGTAGGGAACACTGAAGCTTTCTTT. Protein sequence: CASSLALGVGNTEAFF.

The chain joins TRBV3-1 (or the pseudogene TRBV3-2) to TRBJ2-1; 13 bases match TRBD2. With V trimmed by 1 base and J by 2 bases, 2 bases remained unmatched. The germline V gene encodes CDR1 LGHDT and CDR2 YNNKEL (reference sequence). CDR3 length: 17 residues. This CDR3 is CASSQGLAGGPYNEQFF. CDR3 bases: TGTGCCAGCAGCCAAGGACTAGCGGGAGGCCCCTACAATGAGCAGTTCTTC.

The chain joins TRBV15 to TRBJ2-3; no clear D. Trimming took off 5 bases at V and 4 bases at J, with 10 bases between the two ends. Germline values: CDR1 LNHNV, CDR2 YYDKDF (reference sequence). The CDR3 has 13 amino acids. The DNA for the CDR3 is TGTGCCACCAGCCCTCGTGGGCCAGATACGCAGTATTTT. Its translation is CATSPRGPDTQYF.

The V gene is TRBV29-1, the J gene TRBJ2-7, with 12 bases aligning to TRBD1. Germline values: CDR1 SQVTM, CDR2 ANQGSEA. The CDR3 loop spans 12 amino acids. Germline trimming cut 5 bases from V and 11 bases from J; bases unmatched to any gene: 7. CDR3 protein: CSVRRDRGREYF. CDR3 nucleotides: TGCAGCGTTCGACGGGACAGGGGGCGGGAGTACTTC.

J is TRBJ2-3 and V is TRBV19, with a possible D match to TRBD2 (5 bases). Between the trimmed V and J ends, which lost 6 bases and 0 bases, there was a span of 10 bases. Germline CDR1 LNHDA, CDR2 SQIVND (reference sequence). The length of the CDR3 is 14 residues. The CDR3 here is CASRRAISTDTQYF. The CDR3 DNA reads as TGTGCCAGTAGGCGGGCCATCAGCACAGATACGCAGTATTTT.

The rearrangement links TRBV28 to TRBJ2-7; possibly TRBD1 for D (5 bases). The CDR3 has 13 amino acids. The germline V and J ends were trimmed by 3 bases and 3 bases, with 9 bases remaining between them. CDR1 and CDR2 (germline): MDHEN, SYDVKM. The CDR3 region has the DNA TGTGCCAGCAGTTTGGGGCAGAGCTACGAGCAGTACTTC. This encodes CASSLGQSYEQYF.

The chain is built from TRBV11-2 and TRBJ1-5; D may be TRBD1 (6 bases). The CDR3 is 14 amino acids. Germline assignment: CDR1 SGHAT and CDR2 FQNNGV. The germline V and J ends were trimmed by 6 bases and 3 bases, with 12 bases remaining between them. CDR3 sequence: CASSFPGDNQPQHF. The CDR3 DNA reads TGTGCCAGCAGTTTTCCAGGGGACAATCAGCCCCAGCATTTT.

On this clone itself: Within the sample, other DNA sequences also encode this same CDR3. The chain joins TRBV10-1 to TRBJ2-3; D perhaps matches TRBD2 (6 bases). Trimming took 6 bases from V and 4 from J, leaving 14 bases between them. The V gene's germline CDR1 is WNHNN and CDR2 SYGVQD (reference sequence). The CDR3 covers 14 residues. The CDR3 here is CASSDGSSADTQYF. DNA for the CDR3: TGCGCCAGCAGCGACGGGAGTTCTGCAGATACGCAGTATTTT.

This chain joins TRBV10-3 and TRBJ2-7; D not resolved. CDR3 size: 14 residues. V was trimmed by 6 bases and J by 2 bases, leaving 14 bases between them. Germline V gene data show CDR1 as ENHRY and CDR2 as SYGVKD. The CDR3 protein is CAIRENPSAYEQYF. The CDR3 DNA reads TGTGCCATCAGAGAAAACCCGTCGGCCTACGAGCAGTACTTC.

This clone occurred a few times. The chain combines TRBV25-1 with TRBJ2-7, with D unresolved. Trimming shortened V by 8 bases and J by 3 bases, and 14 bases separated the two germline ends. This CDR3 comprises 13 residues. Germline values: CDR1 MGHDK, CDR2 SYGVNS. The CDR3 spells CASGYSYNYEQYF. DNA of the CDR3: TGTGCCAGCGGCTACAGTTACAACTACGAGCAGTACTTC.

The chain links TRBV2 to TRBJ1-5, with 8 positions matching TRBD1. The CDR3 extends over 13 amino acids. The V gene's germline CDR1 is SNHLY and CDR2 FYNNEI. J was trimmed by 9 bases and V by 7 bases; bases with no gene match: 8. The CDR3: CASNGQGGSPQHF. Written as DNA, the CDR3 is TGTGCCAGCAACGGACAGGGAGGATCGCCCCAGCATTTT.

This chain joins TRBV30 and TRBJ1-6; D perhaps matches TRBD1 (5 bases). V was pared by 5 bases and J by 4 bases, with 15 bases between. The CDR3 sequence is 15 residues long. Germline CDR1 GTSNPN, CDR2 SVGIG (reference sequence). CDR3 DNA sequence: TGTGCCTGGGCTACCGACGGGGGATATAATTCACCCCTCCACTTT. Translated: CAWATDGGYNSPLHF. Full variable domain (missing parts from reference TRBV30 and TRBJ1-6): SQTIHQWPATLVQPVGSPLSLECTVEGTSNPNLYWYRQAAGRGLQLLFYSVGIGQISSEVPQNLSASRPQDRQFILSSKKLLLSDSGFYLCAWATDGGYNSPLHFGNGTRLTVT.

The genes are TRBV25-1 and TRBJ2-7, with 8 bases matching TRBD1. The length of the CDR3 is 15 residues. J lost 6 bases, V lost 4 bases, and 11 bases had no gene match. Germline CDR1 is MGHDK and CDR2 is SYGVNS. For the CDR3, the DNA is TGTGCCAGCAGTGTACAAGACAGGGGAGCGGTCGAGCAGTACTTC. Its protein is CASSVQDRGAVEQYF.

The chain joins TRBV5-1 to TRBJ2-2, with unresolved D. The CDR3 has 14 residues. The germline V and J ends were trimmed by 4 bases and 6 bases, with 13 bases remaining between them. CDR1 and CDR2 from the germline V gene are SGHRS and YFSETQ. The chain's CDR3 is CASSKDQRAGELFF. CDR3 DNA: TGCGCCAGCAGCAAGGACCAAAGGGCCGGGGAGCTGTTTTTT.

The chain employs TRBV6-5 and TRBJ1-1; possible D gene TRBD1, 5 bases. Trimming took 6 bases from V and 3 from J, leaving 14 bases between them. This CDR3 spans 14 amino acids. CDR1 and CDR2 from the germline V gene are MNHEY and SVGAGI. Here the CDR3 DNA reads TGTGCCAGCAGACGGGGCCCGGCGGACACTGAAGCTTTCTTT. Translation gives CASRRGPADTEAFF.

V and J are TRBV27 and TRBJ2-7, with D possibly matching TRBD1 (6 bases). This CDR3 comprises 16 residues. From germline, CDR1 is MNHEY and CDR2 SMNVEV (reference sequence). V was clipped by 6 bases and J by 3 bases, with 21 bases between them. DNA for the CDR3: TGTGCCAGCAGGCCTAGGACCTACAGGGACCTCTACGAGCAGTACTTC. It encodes CASRPRTYRDLYEQYF.

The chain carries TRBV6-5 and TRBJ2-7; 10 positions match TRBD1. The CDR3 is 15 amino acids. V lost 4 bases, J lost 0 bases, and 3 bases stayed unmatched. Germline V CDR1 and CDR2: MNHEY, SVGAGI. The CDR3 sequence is CASSSRTGGSYEQYF. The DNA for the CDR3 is TGTGCCAGCAGTTCCCGGACAGGGGGCTCCTACGAGCAGTACTTC.

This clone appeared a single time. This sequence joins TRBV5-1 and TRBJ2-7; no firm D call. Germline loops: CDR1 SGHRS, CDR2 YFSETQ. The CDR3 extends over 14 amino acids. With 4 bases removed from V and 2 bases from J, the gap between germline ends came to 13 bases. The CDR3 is CASSRMTLAYEQYF. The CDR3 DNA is TGCGCCAGCAGCCGTATGACATTGGCCTACGAGCAGTACTTC.